The 14 T cell receptor beta chains reported below all come from one sample, sequenced in a study of blood T cells in healthy people across ages. Together with a sample-barcoded 5' primer, a J-beta primer mix was included in a second PCR lasting roughly 7 to 11 cycles. MiXCR, applied by TCRdb to the 5' RACE reads, yields one record per CDR3 protein. The sample contains 710,000 or so distinct CDR3 sequences, 32% of which appear only once. The material sequenced was blood. Receptor source: a woman over 75 in good health.

A word on this clonotype: It is likely a read error, because the conserved phenylalanine at the end of the CDR3 is missing. The V call is TRBV7-2, the J call TRBJ2-2, with D uncertain. Germline CDR1 and CDR2: SGHTA and FQGNSA. V was trimmed by 1 base and J by 9 bases, leaving 9 bases between them. There are 13 residues in the CDR3. The CDR3 DNA sequence: TGTGCCAGCAGCTTAGTGCGCGCCAGGGAGCTGTTTTGT. As protein: CASSLVRARELFC.

As to this clonotype: A junction end diverges from the germline sequence, so it may reflect a read error. V gene TRBV10-3 combines with J gene TRBJ2-3; 8 bases align to TRBD2. The germline gives CDR1 ENHRY, CDR2 SYGVKD. The CDR3 is 16 residues long. CDR3 sequence (DNA): TGTACCATCAGTGAACTAGCGGCACATACGACAGATACGCAGTATTTT. This encodes CTISELAAHTTDTQYF.

In this sample, this clonotype turned up many times. The chain has TRBV12-3 or TRBV12-4 and TRBJ2-7; 11 bases align to TRBD1. After removal of 2 bases from V and 5 bases from J, the junction contained 5 bases not matched to a gene. The length of the CDR3 is 15 residues. The CDR3 DNA reads TGTGCCAGCAGTTTACTCCGGGACAGGGGGGACGAGCAGTACTTC. Encoded protein: CASSLLRDRGDEQYF.

This chain uses TRBV20-1 with TRBJ1-4, with D unclear. Per the germline V gene, CDR1 is DFQATT and CDR2 is SNEGSKA (reference sequence). V dropped 5 bases and J dropped 1 base, with 14 bases sitting between them. The length of the CDR3 is 15 residues. CDR3 sequence: CSALPPGRTNEKLFF. CDR3 nucleotides: TGCAGTGCTCTCCCCCCGGGGAGAACTAATGAAAAACTGTTTTTT.

This clonotype was detected only a few times. This clone may be a read error of a much larger clone one base away. The CDR3 DNA follows: TGTGCCAGAAGCTTAAACGAAATAAGGGGGGGGACTATCTACGAGCAGTACTTC. Its protein is CARSLNEIRGGTIYEQYF. V usage is TRBV7-2 and J usage is TRBJ2-7, with a weak D call TRBD2 (7 bases). This CDR3 is built from 18 residues. Germline-derived CDR1 and CDR2 are SGHTA and FQGNSA.

In its sample, this clonotype was seen many times. The chain combines TRBV5-1 with TRBJ1-1; possible D gene TRBD1, 5 bases. CDR3 length: 15 residues. Between the trimmed V and J ends, which lost 4 bases and 4 bases, there was a span of 17 bases. The germline V gene encodes CDR1 SGHRS and CDR2 YFSETQ. In DNA form, the CDR3 reads TGCGCCAGCAGCCCGGTTGGGGGGAGAATCACTGAAGCTTTCTTT. Amino acids: CASSPVGGRITEAFF. Complete variable domain (other parts from reference TRBV5-1 and TRBJ1-1): KAGVTQTPRYLIKTRGQQVTLSCSPISGHRSVSWYQQTPGQGLQFLFEYFSETQRNKGNFPGRFSGRQFSNSRSEMNVSTLELGDSALYLCASSPVGGRITEAFFGQGTRLTVV.

Remarks on this clonotype: A much larger clone lies one base from this, so it may be a read error. The chain is built from TRBV7-2 and TRBJ1-2, with no clear D. This CDR3 spans 15 amino acids. Germline V CDR1 and CDR2: SGHTA, FQGNSA. The CDR3 nucleotides are TGTGCCAGCAGCTTAGGGGCCCAGTTCCCCGGTGGCCACACCTTC. It codes for CASSLGAQFPGGHTF.

The chain uses TRBV6-5 and TRBJ1-1; D ambiguous. The CDR3 sequence is 13 residues long. V lost 1 base and J lost 4, with 7 bases in between. Germline CDR1 and CDR2: MNHEY and SVGAGI. CDR3: CASSYFGFTEAFF. As DNA, the CDR3 is TGTGCCAGCAGTTACTTTGGGTTCACTGAAGCTTTCTTT.

This clonotype was detected ten times or more. The genes are TRBV6-5 and TRBJ1-2, with TRBD1 matching 8 bases. The CDR3 sequence is 12 residues long. V lost 10 bases to trimming and J lost 7 bases; unmatched junction nucleotides: 8. CDR1 and CDR2 from the germline V gene are MNHEY and SVGAGI. CDR3 in amino acids: CAIRQGSRGYTF. Written as DNA, the CDR3 is TGTGCCATCCGACAGGGGTCGCGTGGCTACACCTTC.

This sequence joins TRBV11-3 and TRBJ2-1; possibly TRBD1 or TRBD2 for D (5 bases each). The DNA end favors TRBJ2-7, so the J call may be wrong. The V gene's germline CDR1 is SGHNT and CDR2 YENEEA. CDR3 length equals 15 residues. CDR3 sequence: CASSPGATSYNEQYF. In DNA form, the CDR3 reads TGTGCCAGCAGCCCCGGGGCTACGTCCTACAATGAGCAGTACTTC.

This clonotype was seen at least ten times. CDR3 nucleotide sequence: TGTGCCAGCAGCTTCGACTTCGGGGAGGGGGAGACCCAGTACTTC. As protein: CASSFDFGEGETQYF. The chain carries TRBV7-2 and TRBJ2-5; 7 bases map to TRBD2. There are 15 residues in the CDR3. After removal of 3 bases from V and 5 bases from J, the junction contained 9 bases not matched to a gene. Germline values: CDR1 SGHTA, CDR2 FQGNSA. The full variable domain, in which reference TRBV7-2 and TRBJ2-5 provide the parts outside the CDR3, is GAGVSQSPSNKVTEKGKDVELRCDPISGHTALYWYRQSLGQGLEFLIYFQGNSAPDKSGLPSDRFSAERTGGSVSTLTIQRTQQEDSAVYLCASSFDFGEGETQYFGPGTRLLVL.

Turning to this clonotype: Given a much more abundant clone one base away, this may be a read error. The V and J genes are TRBV29-1 and TRBJ1-2; D remains unclear. The CDR3 has 12 amino acids. Germline V gene data show CDR1 as SQVTM and CDR2 as ANQGSEA. CDR3 nucleotides: TGCAGCGGTGAAGATCTTAGGGTCGGCTACACCTTC. Translation: CSGEDLRVGYTF.

A word on this clonotype: A much larger clone lies one base from this, so it may be a read error. The chain has TRBV10-3 and TRBJ1-5; the D gene is possibly TRBD1 (6 bases). Germline CDR1 ENHRY, CDR2 SYGVKD. The CDR3 is 14 amino acids. CDR3 nucleotide sequence: TGTGCCATCAGTGACGAGACAGGTAATCAGCTCCAGCATTTT. It specifies CAISDETGNQLQHF.

The J gene is TRBJ2-3, the V gene TRBV7-3, with D perhaps TRBD1 (5 bases). The CDR3 consists of 15 residues. Germline values: CDR1 SGHTA, CDR2 FQGTGA. The V end was cut by 2 bases, the J end by 4 bases, with 13 bases between. CDR3 protein: CASSLQGQLADTQYF. DNA of the CDR3: TGTGCCAGCAGCTTACAAGGACAACTGGCAGATACGCAGTATTTT.